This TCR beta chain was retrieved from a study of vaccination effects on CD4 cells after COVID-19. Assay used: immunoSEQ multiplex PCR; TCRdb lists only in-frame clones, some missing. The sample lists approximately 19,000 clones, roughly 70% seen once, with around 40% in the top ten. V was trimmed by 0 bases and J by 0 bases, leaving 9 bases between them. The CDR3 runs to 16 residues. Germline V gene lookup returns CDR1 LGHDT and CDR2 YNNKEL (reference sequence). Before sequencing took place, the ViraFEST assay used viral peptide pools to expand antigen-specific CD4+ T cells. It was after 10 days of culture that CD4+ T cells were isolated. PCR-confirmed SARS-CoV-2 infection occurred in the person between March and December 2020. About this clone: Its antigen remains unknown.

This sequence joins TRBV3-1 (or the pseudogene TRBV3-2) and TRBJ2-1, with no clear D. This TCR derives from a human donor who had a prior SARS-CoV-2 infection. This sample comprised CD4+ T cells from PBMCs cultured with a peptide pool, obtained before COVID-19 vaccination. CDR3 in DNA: TGTGCCAGCAGCCAAGATACCGTGAGCTCCTACAATGAGCAGTTCTTC. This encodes CASSQDTVSSYNEQFF.